This T cell receptor beta chain was recovered during a study of cytomegalovirus exposure and HLA in healthy donors. The study ran its PCR with 60 Vbeta and 13 Jbeta primers. Here immunoSEQ multiplex PCR was the method, and the copy in TCRdb shows in-frame clones only, minus some. The sample contains roughly 130,000 clones, about two thirds of which appear only once. A remark on this clone: Its antigen is unknown.

Per the germline V gene, CDR1 is SGHDN and CDR2 is FVKESK. The CDR3 spans 13 residues. J was trimmed by 11 bases and V by 5 bases; bases with no gene match: 11. Study-level points and caveats: Data from an earlier analysis indicated that most TCR beta V segments were productive either about 90% or about 30% of the time. V- and J-gene trimming in TCR beta was tied to a missense DCLRE1C variant by an analysis performed later.

The sequencing input was PBMCs. V gene TRBV14 combines with J gene TRBJ2-5; 7 nucleotides line up with TRBD1. This TCR was sampled from a human donor in good health. CDR3 loop: CASSSHRDRGQYF. The CDR3 bases are TGTGCCAGCAGCTCGCACCGGGACAGAGGGCAGTACTTC. Using reference TRBV14 and TRBJ2-5 for the parts outside the CDR3, the full variable domain is EAGVTQFPSHSVIEKGQTVTLRCDPISGHDNLYWYRRVMGKEIKFLLHFVKESKQDESGMPNNRFLAERTGGTYSTLKVQPAELEDSGVYFCASSSHRDRGQYFGPGTRLLVL.